These 23 T cell receptor beta chains were sequenced from one sample in a study of tumor-infiltrating lymphocytes in primary liver carcinoma. Total RNA amounting to 500 ng was the source from which TCR beta cDNA was made with a constant-region primer. TCR beta libraries came from three nested multiplex PCR rounds using slightly modified ARM-PCR. In the first two PCR rounds, TRBV1-TRBV30 forward primers were paired with a C-beta reverse primer, and each round lasted around 10 cycles. TCRdb used MiXCR to reprocess the multiplex PCR reads, holding one entry per CDR3 protein. The repertoire holds about 120,000 distinct CDR3 sequences, with 50% to 70% as singletons. The tissue used was unsorted bulk material of about 17-33 mg. RNA and DNA were co-extracted from it with the AllPrep DNA/RNA mini kit. The source material was liver tumor tissue from sampling region 1. Subset noted: tumor region T1, superior pole. All receptors come from a woman in her sixties with primary liver carcinoma and hepatitis B virus infection.

The chain joins TRBV11-2 to TRBJ2-1; TRBD2 is a possible D gene (6 bases). Trimming cost V 5 bases and J 7 bases, with 21 bases left between them. The CDR3 covers 16 residues. Looked up from germline, CDR1 is SGHAT and CDR2 is FQNNGV. CDR3 coding DNA: TGTGCCAGCAGCGGGGGGAGCGATTGCCCCCGGAATGAGCAGTTCTTC. Translating gives CASSGGSDCPRNEQFF.

In the case of this clonotype: Without the conserved terminal phenylalanine or tryptophan, this CDR3 likely stems from a read error. The V gene is TRBV11-2, the J gene TRBJ2-4, with D perhaps matching TRBD2 (5 bases). The CDR3 covers 14 residues. Germline V lookup: CDR1 SGHAT, CDR2 FQNNGV. The CDR3 bases are TGTGCCAGTAGCTTAGCGACAAGTAAAAACATTCAGTACATC. Translating it yields CASSLATSKNIQYI.

As to this clonotype: Mismatch with germline at one junction end may stem from a read error. The rearrangement joins TRBV11-2 to TRBJ2-6; D not resolved. The CDR3 contains 14 residues. Germline lookup yields CDR1 SGHAT and CDR2 FQNNGV. The CDR3 loop reads CASSPPSGSNVLSF. The CDR3 DNA sequence: TGTGCCAGCAGCCCTCCCTCTGGGTCCAACGTCCTGAGTTTC.

This chain joins TRBV11-2 and TRBJ2-7; 9 bases line up with TRBD2. Germline CDR1 reads SGHAT; CDR2 reads FQNNGV. Trimming at V came to 3 bases and at J to 9 bases, leaving 3 bases not matched to a gene. The CDR3 length is 12 residues. CDR3 sequence reads: CASSLEAGGQYF. The CDR3 nucleotides read TGTGCCAGCAGCTTGGAAGCGGGGGGGCAGTACTTC. Variable domain in full (rest from reference TRBV11-2 and TRBJ2-7): EAGVAQSPRYKIIEKRQSVAFWCNPISGHATLYWYQQILGQGPKLLIQFQNNGVVDDSQLPKDRFSAERLKGVDSTLKIQPAKLEDSAVYLCASSLEAGGQYFGPGTRLTVT.

The count of this clonotype is one. A clone one base away is much larger, so this may be a read error. The V and J genes are TRBV10-2 and TRBJ1-1; TRBD1 is a possible D gene (6 bases). Germline values: CDR1 WSHSY, CDR2 SAAADI. The CDR3 is 14 amino acids. The CDR3 loop is CASCEQGMNTEAFF. CDR3 DNA: TGCGCCAGCTGTGAGCAGGGGATGAACACTGAAGCTTTCTTT.

Details on this clonotype: An end of the junction differs from the germline gene, which may be a read error. The V and J genes are TRBV11-2 and TRBJ2-2, with D possibly TRBD2 on 5 matching bases. Germline CDR1 is SGHAT and CDR2 is FQNNGV. CDR3 length: 13 residues. The CDR3 sequence: CASSLDRTGELLF. The CDR3 bases are TGTGCCAGTAGCTTAGATAGGACTGGGGAGCTTCTTTTT.

This clonotype was counted at least ten times. V usage is TRBV7-8 and J usage is TRBJ1-2; D unclear. CDR1 is SGHVS and CDR2 is FQNEAQ in the germline V gene. This CDR3 is 14 amino acids long. The V end lost 2 bases, the J end lost 3 bases, and 10 bases lay between the germline ends. CDR3 amino acids: CASSLSTRDYGYTF. The CDR3 nucleotides are TGTGCCAGCAGCTTATCGACACGAGACTATGGCTACACCTTC.

This clonotype was picked up one time. One base away lies a much larger clone, so this may be a sequencing read error. The rearrangement uses TRBV12-3 or TRBV12-4 and TRBJ2-4; D unresolved. V was clipped by 5 bases and J by 7 bases, with 12 bases between them. The CDR3 extends over 13 amino acids. CDR3 sequence (DNA): TGTGCCAGCAGTCCCCTCGGGCGGAACATTCAGTACTTC. Encoded protein: CASSPLGRNIQYF.

Comments on this clonotype: One end of the junction is discordant with germline, which a read error may explain. V gene TRBV11-3 combines with J gene TRBJ2-5; a weak D match, TRBD2 (5 bases). Germline CDR1 is SGHNT and CDR2 is YENEEA. The length of the CDR3 is 12 residues. CDR3 loop: CANSPNGETRYF. CDR3 sequence (DNA): TGTGCCAACAGCCCGAACGGGGAGACCCGGTACTTC.

The chain joins TRBV28 to TRBJ2-7; no reliable D call. Germline V CDR1 and CDR2: MDHEN, SYDVKM. The germline V and J ends were trimmed by 4 bases and 4 bases, with 11 bases remaining between them. This CDR3 comprises 13 residues. Written as DNA, the CDR3 is TGTGCCAGCAGTTACGGCGCCTCATACGAGCAGTACTTC. Its translation: CASSYGASYEQYF.

About this clonotype: Given the absence of the conserved phenylalanine or tryptophan at the CDR3 end, a read error is likely. This chain uses TRBV11-2 with TRBJ2-3, with 11 bases matching TRBD2. CDR1 and CDR2 (germline): SGHAT, FQNNGV. This CDR3 has 15 residues. Written as DNA, the CDR3 is TGTCCCAGTAGCCCTGGACTAGCGGGCCCAGATACGCAGTATCTT. Its translation is CPSSPGLAGPDTQYL.

By proportion, this clonotype is medium-sized. This chain connects TRBV6-6 to TRBJ2-3, with a possible D match to TRBD2 (5 bases). This CDR3 is 15 amino acids long. The germline CDR1 and CDR2 sequences are MNHNY and SVGAGI (reference sequence). V was pared by 2 bases and J by 1 base, with 10 bases between. The CDR3 sequence is CASSYGGRRTDTQYF. The CDR3 nucleotides are TGTGCCAGCAGTTACGGCGGGCGTCGCACAGATACGCAGTATTTT.

Comment on this clonotype: A read error may produce the germline difference seen at one junction end. In DNA form, the CDR3 reads TGTGCCAGCAGCTTAGGTGGAGGGGCCAATCAGCTCCAGCATTTT. Translating gives CASSLGGGANQLQHF. V gene TRBV7-9 combines with J gene TRBJ1-5; D may be TRBD1 (5 bases). The CDR3 sequence is 15 residues long. Germline V gene lookup returns CDR1 SEHNR and CDR2 FQNEAQ (reference sequence).

Comment on this clonotype: This clone may be a read error of a much larger clone one base away. The chain links TRBV6-5 to TRBJ2-3, with TRBD2 matching over 9 bases. With V trimmed by 10 bases and J by 2 bases, 13 bases remained unmatched. CDR1 is MNHEY and CDR2 is SVGAGI in the germline V gene. The CDR3 is 16 residues long. CDR3 region: CANSGAGLATTDTQYF. The DNA for the CDR3 is TGTGCCAACAGCGGGGCCGGACTAGCGACCACAGATACGCAGTATTTT.

With regard to this clonotype: The final CDR3 position lacks the conserved phenylalanine or tryptophan, pointing to a likely read error. This chain joins TRBV5-4 and TRBJ2-3; 9 nucleotides line up with TRBD2. The CDR3 has 16 amino acids. In germline, CDR1 is SGHNT, CDR2 YYREEE (reference sequence). The CDR3 DNA follows: TGTGCCAGCACCTCCCGCCTAGCGGGATACACAGATATGCAGTATCTT. As protein: CASTSRLAGYTDMQYL.

With regard to this clonotype: A read error may produce the germline difference seen at one junction end. The chain joins TRBV28 to TRBJ2-1, with 10 bases identical to TRBD2. Germline-derived CDR1 and CDR2 are MDHEN and SYDVKM. The CDR3 is 16 residues long. The CDR3 protein is CASSSPAGGSYSEQFF. CDR3 coding DNA: TGTGCCAGCAGTTCCCCAGCGGGAGGGTCCTACAGTGAGCAGTTCTTC. Based on the CDR3 plus reference TRBV28 and TRBJ2-1, the full variable domain is DVKVTQSSRYLVKRTGEKVFLECVQDMDHENMFWYRQDPGLGLRLIYFSYDVKMKEKGDIPEGYSVSREKKERFSLILESASTNQTSMYLCASSSPAGGSYSEQFFGPGTRLTVL.

For this clonotype: It may be a read error: a sequence one base away is much more abundant. The chain recombines TRBV6-1 with TRBJ2-1; a weak D match, TRBD1 (5 bases). Trimming removed 6 bases at V and 4 bases at J, with 19 bases between. CDR1 is MNHNS, CDR2 SASEGT, per germline. This CDR3 is built from 16 residues. The CDR3 DNA follows: TGTGCCAGCAGGAGGAGTGGCGGACAATCTTACAATGAGCAGTTCTTC. Its protein is CASRRSGGQSYNEQFF.

The V and J genes are TRBV4-1 and TRBJ2-1; tentatively, D is TRBD2 (6 bases). This CDR3 region has 16 residues. The V end lost 0 bases, the J end lost 8 bases, and 17 bases lay between the germline ends. Germline values: CDR1 MGHRA, CDR2 YSYEKL. In nucleotides, the CDR3 is TGCGCCAGCAGCCAAGAAGGGCGACCGGGGGACTATGAGCAGTTCTTC. This translates into CASSQEGRPGDYEQFF.

About this clonotype itself: This may be a read error: a much more frequent sequence differs by one nucleotide. Lacking the conserved final phenylalanine or tryptophan, this CDR3 likely reflects a read error. The DNA is left out, because the CDR3 cannot be placed on it with certainty; the CDR3 is given as TCRdb lists it. V and J are TRBV10-1 and TRBJ1-1. The CDR3 numbers 13 amino acids, ends counted. Germline V gene sequence: CDR1 WNHNN, CDR2 SYGVQD (reference sequence). The chain's CDR3 is CASSESKRGPPFL.

Regarding this clonotype: A junction end diverges from the germline sequence, so it may reflect a read error. The chain uses TRBV11-2 and TRBJ2-5; D might be TRBD1 or TRBD2, each matching 6 bases. This CDR3 has 14 amino acids. Germline V gene sequence: CDR1 SGHAT, CDR2 FQNNGV. CDR3: CASSLAEGVEAQYF. CDR3 nucleotide sequence: TGTGCCAGCAGCTTAGCGGAGGGGGTAGAGGCCCAGTACTTC. Combining the CDR3 with reference TRBV11-2 and TRBJ2-5 gives the whole variable domain EAGVAQSPRYKIIEKRQSVAFWCNPISGHATLYWYQQILGQGPKLLIQFQNNGVVDDSQLPKDRFSAERLKGVDSTLKIQPAKLEDSAVYLCASSLAEGVEAQYFGPGTRLLVL.

Comment on this clonotype: A read error may produce the germline difference seen at one junction end. The chain joins TRBV29-1 to TRBJ2-1, with TRBD2 matching over 13 bases. Germline V lookup: CDR1 SQVTM, CDR2 ANQGSEA. CDR3 size: 14 residues. The CDR3 DNA reads as TGCAGCGTTGCAGGGACTAGCGGGAAGTACGAGCAGCTCTTC. It is translated as CSVAGTSGKYEQLF.

This clonotype was seen more than once but under ten times. The chain has TRBV6-5 and TRBJ1-1, with TRBD1 as a possible D gene (5 bases). The CDR3 loop spans 16 amino acids. Trimming removed 5 bases at V and 5 bases at J, with 21 bases between. Germline CDR1 is MNHEY and CDR2 is SVGAGI. This chain's CDR3 is CASSSGGAQDWTEAFF. The CDR3 nucleotides are TGTGCCAGCAGTAGTGGAGGGGCTCAGGATTGGACTGAAGCTTTCTTT.

The sample holds a few counts of this clonotype. This chain links TRBV28 with TRBJ2-7, with 10 bases that match TRBD2. The germline V gene encodes CDR1 MDHEN and CDR2 SYDVKM. V gave up 4 bases and J gave up 5 bases; unmatched junction bases: 5. This CDR3 region has 14 residues. CDR3 sequence: CASSSLAGGDEQYF. The DNA of the CDR3 is TGTGCCAGCAGTTCCTTAGCGGGAGGAGACGAGCAGTACTTC.